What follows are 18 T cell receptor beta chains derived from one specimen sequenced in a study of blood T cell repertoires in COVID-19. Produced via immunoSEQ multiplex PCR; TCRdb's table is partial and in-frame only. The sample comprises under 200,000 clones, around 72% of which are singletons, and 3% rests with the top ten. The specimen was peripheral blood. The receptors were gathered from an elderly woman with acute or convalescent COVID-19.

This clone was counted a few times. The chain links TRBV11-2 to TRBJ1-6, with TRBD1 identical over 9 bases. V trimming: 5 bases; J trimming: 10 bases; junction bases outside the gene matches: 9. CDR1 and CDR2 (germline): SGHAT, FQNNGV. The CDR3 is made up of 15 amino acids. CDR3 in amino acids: CASSISGTGYSPLHF. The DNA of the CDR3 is TGTGCCAGCAGCATATCCGGGACAGGGTACTCACCCCTCCACTTT.

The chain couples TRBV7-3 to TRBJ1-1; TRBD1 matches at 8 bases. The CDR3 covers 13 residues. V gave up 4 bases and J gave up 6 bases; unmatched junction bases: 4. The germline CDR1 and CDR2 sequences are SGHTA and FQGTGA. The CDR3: CASSSQGGSEAFF. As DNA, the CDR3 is TGTGCCAGCAGCTCACAGGGGGGATCTGAAGCTTTCTTT. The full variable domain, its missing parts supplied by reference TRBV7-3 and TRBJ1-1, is GAGVSQTPSNKVTEKGKYVELRCDPISGHTALYWYRQSLGQGPEFLIYFQGTGAADDSGLPNDRFFAVRPEGSVSTLKIQRTERGDSAVYLCASSSQGGSEAFFGQGTRLTVV.

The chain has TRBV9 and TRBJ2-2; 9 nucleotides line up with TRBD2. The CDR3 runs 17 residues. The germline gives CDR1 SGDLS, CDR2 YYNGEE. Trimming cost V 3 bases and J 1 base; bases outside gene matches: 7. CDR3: CASSELGAGGNTGELFF. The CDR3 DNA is TGTGCCAGCAGCGAACTCGGAGCGGGAGGGAACACCGGGGAGCTGTTTTTT.

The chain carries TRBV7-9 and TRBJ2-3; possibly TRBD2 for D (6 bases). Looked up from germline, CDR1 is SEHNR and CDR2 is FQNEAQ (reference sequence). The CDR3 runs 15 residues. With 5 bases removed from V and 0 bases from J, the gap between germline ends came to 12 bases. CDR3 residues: CASSISGLSTDTQYF. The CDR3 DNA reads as TGTGCCAGCAGCATCTCGGGACTCAGCACAGATACGCAGTATTTT.

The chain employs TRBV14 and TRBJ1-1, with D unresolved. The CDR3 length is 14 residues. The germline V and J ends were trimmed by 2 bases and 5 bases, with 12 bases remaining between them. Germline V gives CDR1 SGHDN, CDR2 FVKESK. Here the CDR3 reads CASSQLRGVTEAFF. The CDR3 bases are TGTGCCAGCAGCCAATTACGGGGAGTTACTGAAGCTTTCTTT.

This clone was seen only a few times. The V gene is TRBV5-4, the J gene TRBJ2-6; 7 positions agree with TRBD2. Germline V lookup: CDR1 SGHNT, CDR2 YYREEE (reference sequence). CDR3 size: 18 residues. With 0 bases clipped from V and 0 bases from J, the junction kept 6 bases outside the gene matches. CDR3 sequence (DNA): TGTGCCAGCAGCTTGGGGGGGAGGGCCGGCTCTGGGGCCAACGTCCTGACTTTC. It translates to CASSLGGRAGSGANVLTF.

The CDR3 nucleotides read TGCGCCAGCAGCCCCATGGGACTTGTGAACACCGGGGAGCTGTTTTTT. This codes for CASSPMGLVNTGELFF. The rearrangement joins TRBV4-3 to TRBJ1-3; a weak D match, TRBD2 (6 bases). The better agreement between TRBJ2-2 and the DNA end casts doubt on the J call. This CDR3 is built from 16 residues. Per the germline V gene, CDR1 is LGHNA and CDR2 is YSLEER.

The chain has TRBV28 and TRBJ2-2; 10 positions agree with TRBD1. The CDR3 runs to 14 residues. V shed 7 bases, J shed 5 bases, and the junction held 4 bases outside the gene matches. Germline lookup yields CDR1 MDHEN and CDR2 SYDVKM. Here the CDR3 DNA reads TGTGCCAGCATTCCGGGACAGGGGACCGGGGAGCTGTTTTTT. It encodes CASIPGQGTGELFF.

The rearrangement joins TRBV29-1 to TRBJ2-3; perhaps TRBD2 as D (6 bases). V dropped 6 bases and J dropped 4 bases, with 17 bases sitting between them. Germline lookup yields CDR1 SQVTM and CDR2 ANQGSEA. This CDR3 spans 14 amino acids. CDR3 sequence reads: CSVGGGVRPDTQYF. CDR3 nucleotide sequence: TGCAGCGTGGGGGGTGGGGTCCGGCCAGATACGCAGTATTTT.

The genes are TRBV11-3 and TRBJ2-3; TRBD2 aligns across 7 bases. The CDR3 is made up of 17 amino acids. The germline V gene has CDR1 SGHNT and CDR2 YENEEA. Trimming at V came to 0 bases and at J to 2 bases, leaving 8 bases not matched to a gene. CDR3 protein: CASSLDPSGLYTDTQYF. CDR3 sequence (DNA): TGTGCCAGCAGCTTAGATCCTAGCGGCCTATACACAGATACGCAGTATTTT.

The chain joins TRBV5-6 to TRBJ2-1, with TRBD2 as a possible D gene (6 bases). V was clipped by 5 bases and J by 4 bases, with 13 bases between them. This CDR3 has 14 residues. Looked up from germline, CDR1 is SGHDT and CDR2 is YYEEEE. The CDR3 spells CASRGYGTYNEQFF. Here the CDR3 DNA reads TGTGCCAGCAGGGGGTACGGGACTTACAATGAGCAGTTCTTC. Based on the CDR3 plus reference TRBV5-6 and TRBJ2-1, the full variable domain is DAGVTQSPTHLIKTRGQQVTLRCSPKSGHDTVSWYQQALGQGPQFIFQYYEEEERQRGNFPDRFSGHQFPNYSSELNVNALLLGDSALYLCASRGYGTYNEQFFGPGTRLTVL.

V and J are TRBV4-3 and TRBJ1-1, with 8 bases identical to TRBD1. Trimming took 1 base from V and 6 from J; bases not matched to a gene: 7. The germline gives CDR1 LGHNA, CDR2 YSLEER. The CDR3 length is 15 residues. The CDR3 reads CASSQAPDRAAEAFF. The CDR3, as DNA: TGCGCCAGCAGCCAAGCGCCGGACAGGGCTGCTGAAGCTTTCTTT.

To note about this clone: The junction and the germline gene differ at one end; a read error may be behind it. CDR3 in amino acids: CASSPGTRSRDF. DNA for the CDR3: TGTGCCAGCAGCCCCGGGACTCGAAGTAGGGATTTT. The V and J genes are TRBV3-1 (or the pseudogene TRBV3-2) and TRBJ2-3, with a weak D call TRBD2 (6 bases). The length of the CDR3 is 12 residues. The germline CDR1 and CDR2 sequences are LGHDT and YNNKEL (reference sequence).

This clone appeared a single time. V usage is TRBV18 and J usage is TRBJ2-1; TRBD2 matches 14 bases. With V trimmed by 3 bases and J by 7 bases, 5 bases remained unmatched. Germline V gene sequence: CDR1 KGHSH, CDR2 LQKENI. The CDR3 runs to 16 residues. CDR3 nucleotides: TGTGCCAGCTCACCTACCGGGACTAGCGGGAGTAATGAGCAGTTCTTC. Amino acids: CASSPTGTSGSNEQFF.

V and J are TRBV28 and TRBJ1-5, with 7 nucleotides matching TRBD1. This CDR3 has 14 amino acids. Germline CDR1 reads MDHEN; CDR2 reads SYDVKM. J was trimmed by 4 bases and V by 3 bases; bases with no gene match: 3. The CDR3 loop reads CASSFPGGNQPQHF. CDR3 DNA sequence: TGTGCCAGCAGTTTCCCAGGGGGAAATCAGCCCCAGCATTTT.

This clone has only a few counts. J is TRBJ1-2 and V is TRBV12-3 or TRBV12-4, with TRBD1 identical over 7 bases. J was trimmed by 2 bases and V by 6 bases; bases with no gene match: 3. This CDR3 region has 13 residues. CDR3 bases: TGTGCCAGCAGGCAACAGGGGAACTATGGCTACACCTTC. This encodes CASRQQGNYGYTF.

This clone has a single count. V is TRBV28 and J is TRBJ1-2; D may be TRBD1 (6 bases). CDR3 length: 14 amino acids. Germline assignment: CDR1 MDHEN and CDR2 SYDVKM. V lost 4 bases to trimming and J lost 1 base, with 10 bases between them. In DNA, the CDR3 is TGTGCCAGCAGTTCAATACAGGGTAACTATGGCTACACCTTC. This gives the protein CASSSIQGNYGYTF.

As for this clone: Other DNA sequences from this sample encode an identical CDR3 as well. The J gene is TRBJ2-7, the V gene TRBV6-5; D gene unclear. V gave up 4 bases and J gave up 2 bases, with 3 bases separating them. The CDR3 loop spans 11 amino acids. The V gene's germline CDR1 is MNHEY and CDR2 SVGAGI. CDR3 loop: CASSSTYEQYF. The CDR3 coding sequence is TGTGCCAGCAGTTCCACCTACGAGCAGTACTTC.